The next 24 T cell receptor beta chains were all read from a single sample in a study of cytomegalovirus exposure and HLA in healthy donors. The PCR made use of 60 Vbeta and 13 Jbeta primers. Clones were read by immunoSEQ multiplex PCR, and TCRdb kept only the in-frame ones, dropping some. Of 150,000 to 200,000 clones in the sample, around 76% are singletons; the top ten hold roughly 2%. The sequenced sample consisted of PBMCs. The receptor set was obtained from a female donor in good health and CMV-seronegative.

This rearrangement joins TRBV5-4 to TRBJ2-5, with TRBD2 matching 7 bases. V trimming: 4 bases; J trimming: 5 bases; junction bases outside the gene matches: 5. The CDR3 spans 13 residues. CDR1 SGHNT and CDR2 YYREEE come from the germline V gene (reference sequence). The chain's CDR3 is CASSPKGGETQYF. CDR3 nucleotide sequence: TGTGCCAGCAGCCCAAAGGGAGGGGAGACCCAGTACTTC.

The V and J genes are TRBV27 and TRBJ2-7, with D perhaps matching TRBD2 (5 bases). This CDR3 has 14 residues. V dropped 6 bases and J dropped 3 bases, with 15 bases sitting between them. From germline, CDR1 is MNHEY and CDR2 SMNVEV (reference sequence). CDR3 nucleotide sequence: TGTGCCAGCAGACTGTACGGACTCAACTACGAGCAGTACTTC. Translated, it gives CASRLYGLNYEQYF.

This chain connects TRBV19 to TRBJ2-5; the D gene is possibly TRBD2 (5 bases). This CDR3 is built from 14 residues. Germline V CDR1 and CDR2: LNHDA, SQIVND (reference sequence). V was trimmed by 4 bases and J by 1 base, leaving 10 bases between them. The CDR3 spells CASSTHRGQETQYF. The DNA of the CDR3 is TGTGCCAGTAGTACCCACCGGGGCCAAGAGACCCAGTACTTC.

The V call is TRBV18, the J call TRBJ1-1; weak D call: TRBD1 (6 bases). CDR1 and CDR2 from the germline V gene are KGHSH and LQKENI. The CDR3 is 14 amino acids. With 2 bases removed from V and 1 base from J, the gap between germline ends came to 8 bases. Here the CDR3 reads CASSPGTWNTEAFF. Here the CDR3 DNA reads TGTGCCAGCTCACCAGGGACATGGAACACTGAAGCTTTCTTT.

The chain joins TRBV2 to TRBJ1-5; maybe TRBD1 (6 bases). This CDR3 spans 16 amino acids. The V end lost 3 bases, the J end lost 6 bases, and 18 bases lay between the germline ends. CDR1 is SNHLY, CDR2 FYNNEI, per germline. CDR3 coding DNA: TGTGCCAGCAGTGACCTTGGCACAGGGAGTTTTCAGCCCCAGCATTTT. Translating it yields CASSDLGTGSFQPQHF.

The table lists this clone with a count of one. V usage is TRBV27 and J usage is TRBJ2-7; maybe TRBD1 (5 bases). Trimming cost V 2 bases and J 11 bases, with 19 bases left between them. The CDR3 sequence is 14 residues long. Germline CDR1 MNHEY, CDR2 SMNVEV (reference sequence). The CDR3 nucleotides are TGTGCCAGCAGTTTAGGGTACACTGGGGTACAGGAGTACTTC. Residues: CASSLGYTGVQEYF.

This clone was counted a few times. V and J are TRBV18 and TRBJ1-1; 9 bases agree with TRBD1. With 4 bases clipped from V and 4 bases from J, the junction kept 13 bases outside the gene matches. This CDR3 is 17 amino acids long. CDR1 is KGHSH and CDR2 is LQKENI in the germline V gene. The CDR3 coding sequence is TGTGCCAGCTCACTCCTACCCCTACAGGGGGCGATCACTGAAGCTTTCTTT. Translation: CASSLLPLQGAITEAFF.

The V gene is TRBV19, the J gene TRBJ2-3; 8 bases agree with TRBD2. CDR3 length equals 11 residues. Per the germline V gene, CDR1 is LNHDA and CDR2 is SQIVND (reference sequence). The trim removed 9 bases at V and 4 bases at J, leaving 0 bases unmatched. CDR3 in DNA: TGTGCCAGCGGGGGGGCAGATACGCAGTATTTT. It specifies CASGGADTQYF.

Only one count was recorded for this clone. This chain joins TRBV19 and TRBJ1-5; possibly TRBD1 for D (6 bases). V was shortened by 4 bases and J by 2 bases, with 12 bases between the two germline ends. This CDR3 is 15 amino acids long. Germline V CDR1 and CDR2: LNHDA, SQIVND (reference sequence). CDR3 nucleotides: TGTGCCAGTAGTAGTGGCAGGGGAGGCAATCAGCCCCAGCATTTT. Protein: CASSSGRGGNQPQHF.

This clone was found a few times. CDR3 in amino acids: CASSPQEPKNIQYF. The DNA for the CDR3 is TGCGCCAGCAGCCCACAGGAGCCCAAAAACATTCAGTACTTC. The chain combines TRBV5-1 with TRBJ2-4; the D gene is possibly TRBD1 (5 bases). Deletions cut 4 bases from V and 2 bases from J, with 10 bases between. CDR1 is SGHRS and CDR2 is YFSETQ in the germline V gene. The CDR3 length is 14 residues.

This chain links TRBV5-1 with TRBJ2-5; 15 bases are a match to TRBD2. Germline V gene data show CDR1 as SGHRS and CDR2 as YFSETQ. CDR3 length: 18 amino acids. V trimming: 4 bases; J trimming: 1 base; junction bases outside the gene matches: 8. The CDR3 DNA reads as TGCGCCAGCAGCCAGGGGACTAGCGGGAGGACCGCCCAAGAGACCCAGTACTTC. This translates into CASSQGTSGRTAQETQYF.

The CDR3 sequence: CASSRLAEAFF. The CDR3 DNA reads TGTGCCAGTAGTAGGTTAGCTGAAGCTTTCTTT. V is TRBV19 and J is TRBJ1-1; D uncertain. This CDR3 has 11 amino acids. The germline CDR1 and CDR2 sequences are LNHDA and SQIVND (reference sequence). The V end was cut by 4 bases, the J end by 6 bases, with 6 bases between.

The chain combines TRBV19 with TRBJ1-6; D is possibly TRBD1 (6 bases). V gave up 4 bases and J gave up 2 bases, with 9 bases separating them. CDR1 is LNHDA, CDR2 SQIVND, per germline (reference sequence). The CDR3 has 15 residues. The CDR3, as DNA: TGTGCCAGTAGTACTCAGGGGACCTATAATTCACCCCTCCACTTT. This translates into CASSTQGTYNSPLHF.

The rearrangement joins TRBV19 to TRBJ1-5, with D possibly being TRBD1 (5 bases). The CDR3 sequence is 17 residues long. Germline CDR1 is LNHDA and CDR2 is SQIVND (reference sequence). Trimming pared 2 bases from V and 4 bases from J, leaving 18 bases between. CDR3 DNA sequence: TGTGCCAGTAGTATAATTCTGGGAAGGGGAGGGAATCAGCCCCAGCATTTT. Translation: CASSIILGRGGNQPQHF.

The V call is TRBV7-9, the J call TRBJ1-5; TRBD1 might be the D (6 bases). Between the trimmed V and J ends, which lost 3 bases and 4 bases, there was a span of 7 bases. CDR3 size: 13 residues. Germline assignment: CDR1 SEHNR and CDR2 FQNEAQ (reference sequence). This CDR3 is CASSFQGNQPQHF. The CDR3 DNA sequence: TGTGCCAGCAGCTTCCAGGGGAATCAGCCCCAGCATTTT.

V usage is TRBV6-5 and J usage is TRBJ1-2, with no clear D. V lost 4 bases, J lost 7 bases, and 13 bases lay in between. This CDR3 has 13 residues. The germline CDR1 and CDR2 sequences are MNHEY and SVGAGI. CDR3 in DNA: TGTGCCAGCAGTTTACAACCCCCGGGTGGCTACACCTTC. It codes for CASSLQPPGGYTF.

The chain carries TRBV27 and TRBJ2-7, with 10 bases aligning to TRBD1. With 5 bases clipped from V and 3 bases from J, the junction kept 7 bases outside the gene matches. Germline loops: CDR1 MNHEY, CDR2 SMNVEV (reference sequence). This CDR3 contains 15 residues. The CDR3 bases are TGTGCCAGCAGTCGGGACAGGGGCCGATACTACGAGCAGTACTTC. It encodes CASSRDRGRYYEQYF.

V and J are TRBV30 and TRBJ2-3, with D possibly matching TRBD2 (6 bases). From germline, CDR1 is GTSNPN and CDR2 SVGIG (reference sequence). The CDR3 covers 16 residues. Deletions cut 0 bases from V and 0 bases from J, with 13 bases between. CDR3 residues: CAWSVFREPSTDTQYF. DNA of the CDR3: TGTGCCTGGAGTGTATTTCGGGAGCCTAGCACAGATACGCAGTATTTT.

The table lists this clone with a few counts. The chain is built from TRBV7-9 and TRBJ2-5; D may be TRBD1 (5 bases). The germline gives CDR1 SEHNR, CDR2 FQNEAQ (reference sequence). There are 14 residues in the CDR3. V was clipped by 3 bases and J by 1 base, with 9 bases between them. The CDR3 DNA is TGTGCCAGCAGCTTTGGGGCAGGCCAAGAGACCCAGTACTTC. This sequence encodes CASSFGAGQETQYF.

This clone was recorded a few times. The V call is TRBV6-6, the J call TRBJ1-1; D perhaps matches TRBD1 (5 bases). From germline, CDR1 is MNHNY and CDR2 SVGAGI (reference sequence). The CDR3 is 14 residues long. Trimming stripped 0 bases from V and 2 bases from J, with 7 bases between. CDR3 sequence reads: CASSYSGGNTEAFF. DNA for the CDR3: TGTGCCAGCAGTTACTCGGGGGGAAACACTGAAGCTTTCTTT.

The rearrangement links TRBV30 to TRBJ1-1; perhaps TRBD1 as D (6 bases). The CDR3 runs 12 residues. The ends were cut back, 4 bases at V and 4 bases at J, with 10 bases in the middle. In germline, CDR1 is GTSNPN, CDR2 SVGIG (reference sequence). The CDR3 protein is CAWNRASTEAFF. The CDR3 DNA reads TGTGCCTGGAACAGGGCATCCACTGAAGCTTTCTTT.

The chain recombines TRBV7-9 with TRBJ2-3; 12 bases map to TRBD2. The germline V gene encodes CDR1 SEHNR and CDR2 FQNEAQ (reference sequence). This CDR3 spans 16 amino acids. V was pared by 3 bases and J by 5 bases, with 6 bases of the junction left unmatched. The CDR3 bases are TGTGCCAGCAGCTTCCAGACTAGCGGGAGCCGAGATACGCAGTATTTT. It specifies CASSFQTSGSRDTQYF. The full variable domain, rest sourced from reference TRBV7-9 and TRBJ2-3, is DTGVSQNPRHKITKRGQNVTFRCDPISEHNRLYWYRQTLGQGPEFLTYFQNEAQLEKSRLLSDRFSAERPKGSFSTLEIQRTEQGDSAMYLCASSFQTSGSRDTQYFGPGTRLTVL.

The chain joins TRBV5-6 to TRBJ1-5; 8 bases fit TRBD1. After removal of 2 bases from V and 0 bases from J, the junction contained 7 bases not matched to a gene. The CDR3 runs to 17 residues. Germline CDR1 is SGHDT and CDR2 is YYEEEE. The CDR3 DNA follows: TGTGCCAGCAGCTTAGGACAGGGAAGCGGTAGCAATCAGCCCCAGCATTTT. Translation gives CASSLGQGSGSNQPQHF.

The gene calls are TRBV2 and TRBJ1-2; D unresolved. Trimming took 0 bases from V and 4 from J, leaving 12 bases between them. Germline V lookup: CDR1 SNHLY, CDR2 FYNNEI. The CDR3 contains 15 residues. CDR3 nucleotides: TGTGCCAGCAGTGAAGCTGGCTCCTCCCGCTATGGCTACACCTTC. Translation gives CASSEAGSSRYGYTF.